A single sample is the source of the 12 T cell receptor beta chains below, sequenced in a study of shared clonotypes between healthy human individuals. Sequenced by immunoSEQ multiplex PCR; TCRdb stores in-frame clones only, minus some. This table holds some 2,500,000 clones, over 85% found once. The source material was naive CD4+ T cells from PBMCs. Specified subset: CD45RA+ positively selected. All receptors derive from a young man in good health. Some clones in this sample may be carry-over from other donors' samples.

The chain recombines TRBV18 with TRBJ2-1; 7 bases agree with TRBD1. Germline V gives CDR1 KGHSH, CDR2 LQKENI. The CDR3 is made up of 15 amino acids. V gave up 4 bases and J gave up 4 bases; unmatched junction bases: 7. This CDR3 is CASSQDREGYNEQFF. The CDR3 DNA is TGTGCCAGCTCACAAGACAGGGAAGGGTACAATGAGCAGTTCTTC.

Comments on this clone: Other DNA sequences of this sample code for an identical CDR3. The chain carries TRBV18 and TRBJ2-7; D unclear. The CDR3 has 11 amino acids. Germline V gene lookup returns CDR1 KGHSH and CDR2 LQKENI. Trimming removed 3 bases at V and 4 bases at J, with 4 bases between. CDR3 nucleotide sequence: TGTGCCAGCTCACCCAAATACGAGCAGTACTTC. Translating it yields CASSPKYEQYF.

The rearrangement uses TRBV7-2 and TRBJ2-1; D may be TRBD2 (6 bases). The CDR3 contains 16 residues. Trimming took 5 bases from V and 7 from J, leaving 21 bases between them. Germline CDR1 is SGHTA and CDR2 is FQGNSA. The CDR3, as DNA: TGTGCCAGCAGCCTCGATTTAGCGGTATCCCGGAATGAGCAGTTCTTC. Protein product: CASSLDLAVSRNEQFF.

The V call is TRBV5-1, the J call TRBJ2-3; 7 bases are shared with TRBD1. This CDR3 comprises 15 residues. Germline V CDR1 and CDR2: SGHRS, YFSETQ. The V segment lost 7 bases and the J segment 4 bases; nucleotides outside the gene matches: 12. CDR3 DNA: TGCGCCAGCCGAACCCGGGACAGCAGTTCAGATACGCAGTATTTT. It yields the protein CASRTRDSSSDTQYF.

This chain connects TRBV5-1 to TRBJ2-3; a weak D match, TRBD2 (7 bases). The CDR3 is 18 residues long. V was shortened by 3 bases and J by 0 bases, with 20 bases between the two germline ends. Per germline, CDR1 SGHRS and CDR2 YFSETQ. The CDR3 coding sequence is TGCGCCAGCAGCTCCCTCCTAGGGGGGGAGGATAGCACAGATACGCAGTATTTT. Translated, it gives CASSSLLGGEDSTDTQYF.

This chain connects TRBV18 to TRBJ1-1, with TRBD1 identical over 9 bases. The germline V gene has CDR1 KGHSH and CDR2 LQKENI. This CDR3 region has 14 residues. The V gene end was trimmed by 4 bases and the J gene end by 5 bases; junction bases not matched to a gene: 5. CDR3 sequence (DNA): TGTGCCAGCTCACTCGGGACAGGGTCTACTGAAGCTTTCTTT. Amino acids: CASSLGTGSTEAFF.

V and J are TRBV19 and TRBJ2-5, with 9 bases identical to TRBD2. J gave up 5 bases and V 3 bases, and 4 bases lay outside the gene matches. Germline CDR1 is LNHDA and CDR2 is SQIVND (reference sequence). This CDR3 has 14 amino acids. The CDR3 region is CASSISGSLETQYF. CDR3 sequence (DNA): TGTGCCAGTAGTATTAGCGGGAGCCTTGAGACCCAGTACTTC.

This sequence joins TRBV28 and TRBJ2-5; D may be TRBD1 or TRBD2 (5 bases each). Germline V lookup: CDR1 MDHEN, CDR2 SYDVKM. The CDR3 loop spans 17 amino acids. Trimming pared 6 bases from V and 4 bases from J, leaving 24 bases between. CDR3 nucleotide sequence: TGTGCCAGCAGCCCAGATAGAGGGGAAGAGGTTGCAGAGACCCAGTACTTC. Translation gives CASSPDRGEEVAETQYF.

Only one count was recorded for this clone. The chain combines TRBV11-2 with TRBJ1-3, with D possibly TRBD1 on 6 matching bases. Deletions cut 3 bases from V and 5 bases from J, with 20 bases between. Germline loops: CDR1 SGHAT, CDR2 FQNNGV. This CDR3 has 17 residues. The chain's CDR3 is CASSFVGSQRGRNTIYF. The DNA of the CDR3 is TGTGCCAGCAGCTTCGTGGGGAGCCAAAGGGGGAGAAACACCATATATTTT. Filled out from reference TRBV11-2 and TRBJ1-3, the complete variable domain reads EAGVAQSPRYKIIEKRQSVAFWCNPISGHATLYWYQQILGQGPKLLIQFQNNGVVDDSQLPKDRFSAERLKGVDSTLKIQPAKLEDSAVYLCASSFVGSQRGRNTIYFGEGSWLTVV.

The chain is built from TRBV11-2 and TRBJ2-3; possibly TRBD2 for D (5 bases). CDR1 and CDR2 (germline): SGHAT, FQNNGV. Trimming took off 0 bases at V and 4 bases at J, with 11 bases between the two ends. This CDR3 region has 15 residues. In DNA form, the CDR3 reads TGTGCCAGCAGCTTAGATCGAGGGCCCCCAGATACGCAGTATTTT. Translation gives CASSLDRGPPDTQYF.

The CDR3, as DNA: TGTGCCTGGAGTTGGGACGGGCTGAGTGAAAAACTGTTTTTT. Translation: CAWSWDGLSEKLFF. The rearrangement links TRBV30 to TRBJ1-4; D is perhaps TRBD1 (5 bases). The CDR3 consists of 14 residues. CDR1 is GTSNPN, CDR2 SVGIG, per germline (reference sequence). Trimming cost V 2 bases and J 7 bases, with 14 bases left between them.

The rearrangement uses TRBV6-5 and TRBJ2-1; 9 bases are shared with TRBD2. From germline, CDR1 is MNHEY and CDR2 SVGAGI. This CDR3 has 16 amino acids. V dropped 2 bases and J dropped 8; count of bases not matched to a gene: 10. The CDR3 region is CASSYVGGRGIDEQFF. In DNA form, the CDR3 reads TGTGCCAGCAGTTACGTTGGCGGGAGGGGTATCGATGAGCAGTTCTTC.